This entry concerns a single TCR beta chain. Measured with immunoSEQ multiplex PCR; TCRdb has only the in-frame clones, and not every one. The data show some 120,000 clones, 90% seen once. These data belong to a study of T cell responses to AZD1222 COVID-19 vaccine. The sequence derives from an adult in good health. Sample: peripheral blood, taken on day 0 of AZD1222 vaccination.

The CDR3 spells CASSLGTSNTIYF. The CDR3 bases are TGTGCCAGCAGCTTAGGGACCTCCAACACCATATATTTT. This chain links TRBV11-3 with TRBJ1-3, with D unclear. V was trimmed by 1 base and J by 7 bases, leaving 8 bases between them. Germline V gives CDR1 SGHNT, CDR2 YENEEA. The CDR3 runs to 13 residues.